The 20 T cell receptor beta chains listed next were all sequenced from one sample in a study of blood T cell repertoires in COVID-19. TCRdb's table, derived via immunoSEQ multiplex PCR, lists solely in-frame clones and lacks some. This table holds some 200,000 clones, 84% found once. The sequenced material came from peripheral blood. All receptors derive from a woman aged 40-49 years who had recovered from COVID-19.

J is TRBJ2-1 and V is TRBV28, with 8 bases lining up with TRBD1. The V segment lost 4 bases and the J segment 6 bases; nucleotides outside the gene matches: 14. Germline loops: CDR1 MDHEN, CDR2 SYDVKM. CDR3 length: 17 residues. In nucleotides, the CDR3 is TGTGCCAGCAGTTCCCCCCTGGGCAGGGGGCCTCGCAATGAGCAGTTCTTC. Its translation is CASSSPLGRGPRNEQFF.

V and J are TRBV3-1 (or the pseudogene TRBV3-2) and TRBJ1-2; D perhaps matches TRBD1 (5 bases). CDR1 is LGHDT and CDR2 is YNNKEL in the germline V gene (reference sequence). This CDR3 region has 19 residues. V gave up 1 base and J gave up 4 bases, with 25 bases separating them. The CDR3 DNA sequence: TGTGCCAGCAGCCAAGTACCCCCAGGACATAGGACGACTCCCTATGGCTACACCTTC. Translation gives CASSQVPPGHRTTPYGYTF.

This chain uses TRBV29-1 with TRBJ1-1; possibly TRBD1 for D (6 bases). Germline CDR1 SQVTM, CDR2 ANQGSEA. The CDR3 has 13 residues. V lost 6 bases and J 6 bases, leaving 17 bases between the germline ends. This CDR3 is CSVDLTGPAEAFF. DNA for the CDR3: TGCAGCGTCGATCTAACAGGGCCCGCTGAAGCTTTCTTT.

The V and J genes are TRBV19 and TRBJ1-6; no clear D gene. The V end lost 2 bases, the J end lost 6 bases, and 5 bases lay between the germline ends. The CDR3 length is 13 residues. Germline CDR1 LNHDA, CDR2 SQIVND (reference sequence). The DNA of the CDR3 is TGTGCCAGTAGTATACGGGGTAATTCACCCCTCCACTTT. It yields the protein CASSIRGNSPLHF.

V and J are TRBV19 and TRBJ1-3, with TRBD1 matching 8 bases. This CDR3 is 15 amino acids long. After removal of 6 bases from V and 1 base from J, the junction contained 5 bases not matched to a gene. CDR1 LNHDA and CDR2 SQIVND come from the germline V gene (reference sequence). The CDR3 loop is CASRDRAKSGNTIYF. The CDR3 DNA reads as TGTGCCAGTAGGGACAGGGCAAAGTCTGGAAACACCATATATTTT. Supplemented by reference TRBV19 and TRBJ1-3, the full variable domain reads DGGITQSPKYLFRKEGQNVTLSCEQNLNHDAMYWYRQDPGQGLRLIYYSQIVNDFQKGDIAEGYSVSREKKESFPLTVTSAQKNPTAFYLCASRDRAKSGNTIYFGEGSWLTVV.

The chain couples TRBV12-3 or TRBV12-4 to TRBJ1-1; 7 bases line up with TRBD1. J gave up 11 bases and V 7 bases, and 13 bases lay outside the gene matches. The CDR3 covers 13 residues. The CDR3 nucleotides read TGTGCCAGCACCAATGGAGGGTCAGGGGGGGCTTTCTTT. Translation gives CASTNGGSGGAFF.

This sequence joins TRBV7-9 and TRBJ1-1, with TRBD1 as a possible D gene (5 bases). V lost 5 bases to trimming and J lost 4 bases, with 14 bases between them. CDR3 length: 14 amino acids. From germline, CDR1 is SEHNR and CDR2 FQNEAQ (reference sequence). The CDR3 sequence is CASSNQGGVTEAFF. The DNA of the CDR3 is TGTGCCAGCAGCAACCAGGGTGGGGTCACTGAAGCTTTCTTT.

The V gene is TRBV3-1 (or the pseudogene TRBV3-2), the J gene TRBJ2-5; a possible D gene is TRBD1 (5 bases). This CDR3 spans 14 amino acids. The V and J ends lost 2 bases and 4 bases respectively, with 11 bases between them. Germline V gene sequence: CDR1 LGHDT, CDR2 YNNKEL (reference sequence). CDR3 residues: CASSQIDSRETQYF. DNA for the CDR3: TGTGCCAGCAGCCAAATTGACAGTAGAGAGACCCAGTACTTC.

The chain joins TRBV7-6 to TRBJ2-3, with a weak D call TRBD2 (5 bases). V shed 5 bases and J shed 1 base, with 16 bases lying between them. Looked up from germline, CDR1 is SGHVS and CDR2 is FNYEAQ. The CDR3 totals 16 residues. CDR3 residues: CASSIRTSKGTDTQYF. CDR3 nucleotide sequence: TGTGCCAGCAGCATAAGAACTAGTAAGGGCACAGATACGCAGTATTTT.

This clone occurred once. J is TRBJ2-7 and V is TRBV10-3; D not resolved. The CDR3 loop spans 15 amino acids. With 0 bases removed from V and 5 bases from J, the gap between germline ends came to 14 bases. In germline, CDR1 is ENHRY, CDR2 SYGVKD. As DNA, the CDR3 is TGTGCCATCAGTGAGTCGGCATGGTACGCACACGAGCAGTACTTC. Encoded protein: CAISESAWYAHEQYF.

A few counts support this clone. This rearrangement joins TRBV7-2 to TRBJ2-4; 8 bases agree with TRBD1. The length of the CDR3 is 16 residues. The V gene's germline CDR1 is SGHTA and CDR2 FQGNSA. V shed 6 bases, J shed 2 bases, and the junction held 9 bases outside the gene matches. CDR3 in amino acids: CASRPPRQGSKNIQYF. In nucleotides, the CDR3 is TGTGCCAGCAGACCGCCGAGACAGGGGTCCAAAAACATTCAGTACTTC.

The chain joins TRBV6-2 or TRBV6-3 to TRBJ2-3, with 12 bases matching TRBD2. The V gene's germline CDR1 is MNHEY and CDR2 SVGEGT. This CDR3 contains 15 residues. The J segment lost 12 bases and the V segment lost 2 bases, leaving 9 bases of the junction unmatched. The CDR3: CASSYASGGAPSQYF. The CDR3 bases are TGTGCCAGCAGTTACGCTAGCGGGGGGGCCCCTTCCCAGTATTTT.

V is TRBV18 and J is TRBJ1-4; TRBD1 agrees at 10 bases. The CDR3 has 15 amino acids. Germline CDR1 is KGHSH and CDR2 is LQKENI. V shed 3 bases, J shed 3 bases, and the junction held 1 base outside the gene matches. CDR3 residues: CASSPDRGPNEKLFF. In DNA form, the CDR3 reads TGTGCCAGCTCACCCGACAGGGGGCCTAATGAAAAACTGTTTTTT.

This clone was seen a single time. The V and J genes are TRBV11-3 and TRBJ1-1; D is unclear. The CDR3 is 14 residues long. Germline CDR1 is SGHNT and CDR2 is YENEEA. V shed 3 bases and J shed 3 bases, with 11 bases lying between them. The CDR3 DNA is TGTGCCAGCAGCTTGAGGGTAGAGGACACTGAAGCTTTCTTT. This gives the protein CASSLRVEDTEAFF. Based on the CDR3 plus reference TRBV11-3 and TRBJ1-1, the full variable domain is EAGVVQSPRYKIIEKKQPVAFWCNPISGHNTLYWYLQNLGQGPELLIRYENEEAVDDSQLPKDRFSAERLKGVDSTLKIQPAELGDSAVYLCASSLRVEDTEAFFGQGTRLTVV.

The V and J genes are TRBV6-5 and TRBJ2-7; possible D gene TRBD1, 5 bases. The CDR3 has 15 amino acids. V lost 6 bases to trimming and J lost 1 base, with 16 bases between them. The germline CDR1 and CDR2 sequences are MNHEY and SVGAGI. In DNA, the CDR3 is TGTGCCAGCAGCCCGACCTACAGACAGTCCTACGAGCAGTACTTC. Translation gives CASSPTYRQSYEQYF.

This clone was seen many times. The chain has TRBV2 and TRBJ2-7; D remains ambiguous. This CDR3 is 12 amino acids long. Trimming stripped 4 bases from V and 4 bases from J, with 8 bases between. Germline-derived CDR1 and CDR2 are SNHLY and FYNNEI. The CDR3 here is CASSGPGYEQYF. In DNA form, the CDR3 reads TGTGCCAGCAGTGGCCCCGGTTACGAGCAGTACTTC.

V and J are TRBV5-6 and TRBJ1-5; possibly TRBD1 for D (6 bases). Germline V gives CDR1 SGHDT, CDR2 YYEEEE. The germline V and J ends were trimmed by 2 bases and 4 bases, with 13 bases remaining between them. The CDR3 is 15 amino acids. The CDR3 nucleotides read TGTGCCAGCAGCTTTGGATCAGGGGTAAATCAGCCCCAGCATTTT. It encodes CASSFGSGVNQPQHF.

The genes are TRBV7-3 and TRBJ2-1, with 9 nucleotides matching TRBD1. V lost 4 bases, J lost 10 bases, and 11 bases stayed unmatched. Germline V gene lookup returns CDR1 SGHTA and CDR2 FQGTGA. The CDR3 is made up of 15 amino acids. The CDR3 protein is CASSSTGQGTHEQFF. CDR3 nucleotides: TGTGCCAGCAGCTCTACGGGACAGGGAACCCACGAGCAGTTCTTC.

The V and J genes are TRBV11-3 and TRBJ1-1; D remains unclear. Germline values: CDR1 SGHNT, CDR2 YENEEA. V shed 3 bases and J shed 5 bases, with 10 bases lying between them. This CDR3 is 13 amino acids long. The CDR3 spells CASSFRGRTEAFF. DNA of the CDR3: TGTGCCAGCAGCTTCCGGGGAAGGACTGAAGCTTTCTTT.

The chain combines TRBV6-2 or TRBV6-3 with TRBJ2-1; a possible D gene is TRBD2 (6 bases). The CDR3 consists of 13 residues. Germline lookup yields CDR1 MNHEY and CDR2 SVGEGT. Trimming stripped 2 bases from V and 10 bases from J, with 12 bases between. CDR3 in amino acids: CASSYVADLEQFF. In DNA, the CDR3 is TGTGCCAGCAGTTACGTAGCGGACCTAGAGCAGTTCTTC.